Each of the 19 T cell receptor beta chains below was sequenced from the same sample in a study of cytotoxic CD8 clonotypes in ibrutinib-treated CLL. Produced via immunoSEQ multiplex PCR; TCRdb's table is partial and in-frame only. The data contain about 60,000 clones, roughly 58% of them singletons. The specimen comprised PBMCs, sampled at disease progression, from a patient treated with ibrutinib. These receptors were obtained from a human donor with chronic lymphocytic leukemia.

The rearrangement joins TRBV30 to TRBJ1-2; D gene unclear. With 4 bases removed from V and 4 bases from J, the gap between germline ends came to 13 bases. The CDR3 spans 13 residues. Germline assignment: CDR1 GTSNPN and CDR2 SVGIG (reference sequence). The CDR3 reads CAWKMAGLYGYTF. CDR3 DNA: TGTGCCTGGAAAATGGCAGGCCTCTATGGCTACACCTTC.

The gene calls are TRBV7-2 and TRBJ2-5; D remains unclear. CDR1 SGHTA and CDR2 FQGNSA come from the germline V gene. The CDR3 runs 16 residues. V was pared by 5 bases and J by 1 base, with 17 bases between. CDR3 coding DNA: TGTGCCAGCAGCACCGTACGGTCGATGGTCCAAGAGACCCAGTACTTC. Translating gives CASSTVRSMVQETQYF. The full variable domain, in which reference TRBV7-2 and TRBJ2-5 provide the parts outside the CDR3, is GAGVSQSPSNKVTEKGKDVELRCDPISGHTALYWYRQSLGQGLEFLIYFQGNSAPDKSGLPSDRFSAERTGGSVSTLTIQRTQQEDSAVYLCASSTVRSMVQETQYFGPGTRLLVL.

The chain couples TRBV7-3 to TRBJ2-1, with D possibly being TRBD1 (5 bases). CDR1 is SGHTA and CDR2 is FQGTGA in the germline V gene. The CDR3 is 16 amino acids. Trimming pared 1 base from V and 10 bases from J, leaving 20 bases between. CDR3: CASSLNSKSTVYEQFF. For the CDR3, the DNA is TGTGCCAGCAGCTTAAACAGCAAATCGACAGTATACGAGCAGTTCTTC.

This clone turned up a few times. The gene calls are TRBV11-2 and TRBJ2-7; D gene unclear. The V end lost 0 bases, the J end lost 0 bases, and 6 bases lay between the germline ends. CDR1 and CDR2 from the germline V gene are SGHAT and FQNNGV. This CDR3 spans 14 amino acids. The CDR3, as DNA: TGTGCCAGCAGCTTAGATCCGGGCTCCTACGAGCAGTACTTC. This codes for CASSLDPGSYEQYF.

CDR3: CASGQLASTDTQYF. DNA of the CDR3: TGTGCCAGCGGACAGCTTGCTAGCACAGATACGCAGTATTTT. The rearrangement uses TRBV28 and TRBJ2-3; a weak D match, TRBD1 (6 bases). The CDR3 is 14 residues long. CDR1 is MDHEN and CDR2 is SYDVKM in the germline V gene. With 8 bases removed from V and 0 bases from J, the gap between germline ends came to 12 bases.

This clone was observed once. The chain has TRBV7-2 and TRBJ1-1; D unresolved. The CDR3 runs 13 residues. Germline CDR1 and CDR2: SGHTA and FQGNSA. With 5 bases removed from V and 1 base from J, the gap between germline ends came to 8 bases. CDR3 DNA sequence: TGTGCCAGCAGCGCGGGCGAGAACACTGAAGCTTTCTTT. Protein: CASSAGENTEAFF.

This clone turned up a few times. The CDR3 loop is CASRPWGVGNQPQHF. CDR3 DNA sequence: TGTGCCAGCAGACCCTGGGGAGTGGGCAATCAGCCCCAGCATTTT. The chain links TRBV27 to TRBJ1-5; D is unclear. The CDR3 is made up of 15 amino acids. The V end was cut by 6 bases, the J end by 2 bases, with 14 bases between. Germline values: CDR1 MNHEY, CDR2 SMNVEV (reference sequence).

The CDR3 bases are TGTGCCAGCAGTTTGGAAATCCCCCTCGGGTACGAGCAGTACTTC. This translates into CASSLEIPLGYEQYF. The chain recombines TRBV28 with TRBJ2-7; D remains ambiguous. V lost 3 bases and J 4 bases, leaving 16 bases between the germline ends. The CDR3 consists of 15 residues. CDR1 is MDHEN, CDR2 SYDVKM, per germline.

The chain couples TRBV5-1 to TRBJ2-7, with D hard to call. This CDR3 contains 13 residues. The V and J ends lost 1 base and 6 bases respectively, with 11 bases between them. CDR1 and CDR2 from the germline V gene are SGHRS and YFSETQ. DNA of the CDR3: TGCGCCAGCAGCTTGATCCCGTCGAGCGAGCAGTACTTC. It encodes CASSLIPSSEQYF.

The chain has TRBV5-1 and TRBJ2-1, with TRBD1 matching 9 bases. Trimming at V came to 3 bases and at J to 5 bases, leaving 3 bases not matched to a gene. The CDR3 totals 14 residues. The germline V gene encodes CDR1 SGHRS and CDR2 YFSETQ. CDR3 sequence reads: CASSSGQGDNEQFF. The CDR3 DNA reads TGCGCCAGCAGCTCGGGACAGGGAGACAATGAGCAGTTCTTC.

This clone has more than one count but fewer than ten. V and J are TRBV4-1 and TRBJ1-1; possibly TRBD1 for D (5 bases). This CDR3 spans 14 amino acids. V lost 4 bases and J lost 5, with 14 bases in between. CDR1 is MGHRA and CDR2 is YSYEKL in the germline V gene. The CDR3 DNA follows: TGCGCCAGCAGCCGAACCACCAGGGTGACTGAAGCTTTCTTT. Its translation is CASSRTTRVTEAFF.

This clone was seen more than once but under ten times. The V and J genes are TRBV5-4 and TRBJ2-1; D is possibly TRBD2 (5 bases). The CDR3 covers 14 residues. Germline CDR1 and CDR2: SGHNT and YYREEE (reference sequence). Trimming left V 0 bases short and J 11 bases short, with 15 bases between. Here the CDR3 DNA reads TGTGCCAGCAGCTTGGGGACTGGTGGTAGGAAGCAGTTCTTC. Residues: CASSLGTGGRKQFF.

The rearrangement links TRBV7-2 to TRBJ2-7; maybe TRBD2 (7 bases). CDR1 SGHTA and CDR2 FQGNSA come from the germline V gene. CDR3 length equals 13 residues. The ends were cut back, 5 bases at V and 10 bases at J, with 18 bases in the middle. Here the CDR3 reads CASSLGPAGAQYF. In DNA, the CDR3 is TGTGCCAGCAGCCTTGGCCCCGCGGGGGCTCAGTACTTC.

CDR3 sequence: CASSLLGPIRETQYF. CDR3 nucleotide sequence: TGCGCCAGCAGCCTACTAGGACCGATCAGGGAGACCCAGTACTTC. The V call is TRBV5-1, the J call TRBJ2-5, with TRBD2 as a possible D gene (5 bases). The V gene lost 4 bases and the J gene lost 5 bases, with 18 bases spanning the gap. The CDR3 loop spans 15 amino acids. Germline-derived CDR1 and CDR2 are SGHRS and YFSETQ.

The chain recombines TRBV11-2 with TRBJ2-7, with 10 bases aligning to TRBD1. Per the germline V gene, CDR1 is SGHAT and CDR2 is FQNNGV. The CDR3 length is 15 residues. With V trimmed by 1 base and J by 6 bases, 6 bases remained unmatched. The CDR3 protein is CASSLVRQGAIEQYF. CDR3 bases: TGTGCCAGCAGCTTAGTTCGACAGGGGGCGATCGAGCAGTACTTC.

This sequence joins TRBV6-1 and TRBJ1-5; 9 bases match TRBD1. The germline V gene encodes CDR1 MNHNS and CDR2 SASEGT. After removal of 6 bases from V and 6 bases from J, the junction contained 9 bases not matched to a gene. The length of the CDR3 is 15 residues. For the CDR3, the DNA is TGTGCCAGCAGGGGCGGACAGGGGATTGGTCAGCCCCAGCATTTT. Translating it yields CASRGGQGIGQPQHF.

The chain has TRBV9 and TRBJ2-1; 9 bases map to TRBD1. Unmatched junction bases numbered 8, after V lost 4 bases and J lost 0 bases. This CDR3 has 17 residues. Germline V gene lookup returns CDR1 SGDLS and CDR2 YYNGEE. The CDR3 spells CASSRTGGPSSYNEQFF. CDR3 sequence (DNA): TGTGCCAGCAGCCGAACAGGGGGCCCTAGCTCCTACAATGAGCAGTTCTTC. The whole variable domain, filled in from reference TRBV9 and TRBJ2-1, reads DSGVTQTPKHLITATGQRVTLRCSPRSGDLSVYWYQQSLDQGLQFLIQYYNGEERAKGNILERFSAQQFPDLHSELNLSSLELGDSALYFCASSRTGGPSSYNEQFFGPGTRLTVL.

J is TRBJ2-7 and V is TRBV28; D not resolved. Per germline, CDR1 MDHEN and CDR2 SYDVKM. This CDR3 spans 12 amino acids. Trimming removed 2 bases from V and 3 bases from J, with 5 bases in between. CDR3 amino acids: CASSLPFYEQYF. The CDR3 nucleotides are TGTGCCAGCAGTTTACCCTTCTACGAGCAGTACTTC.

CDR3 sequence: CASSSPALKAFF. The DNA of the CDR3 is TGTGCCAGCAGTTCCCCGGCTCTAAAAGCTTTCTTT. The genes are TRBV28 and TRBJ1-1; D not resolved. Germline assignment: CDR1 MDHEN and CDR2 SYDVKM. The CDR3 spans 12 residues. V lost 4 bases and J lost 9, with 12 bases in between. The variable domain in full, with the rest retrieved from reference TRBV28 and TRBJ1-1, is DVKVTQSSRYLVKRTGEKVFLECVQDMDHENMFWYRQDPGLGLRLIYFSYDVKMKEKGDIPEGYSVSREKKERFSLILESASTNQTSMYLCASSSPALKAFFGQGTRLTVV.